This passage covers 27 T cell receptor beta chains from one sample sequenced in a study of blood T cell repertoires in COVID-19. Measured with immunoSEQ multiplex PCR; TCRdb has only the in-frame clones, and not every one. The sample carries about 190,000 clones, about 81% recorded once. Input material: PBMCs or T cells enriched from blood (not recorded which). These receptors originate from a woman aged 30 to 39 who had recovered from COVID-19.

The chain couples TRBV19 to TRBJ1-2, with a possible D match to TRBD1 (6 bases). With 7 bases removed from V and 1 base from J, the gap between germline ends came to 13 bases. CDR3 length: 14 amino acids. Germline CDR1 is LNHDA and CDR2 is SQIVND (reference sequence). The CDR3 DNA reads as TGTGCCAGTAAACCTCCGGGACATAACTATGGCTACACCTTC. Its translation: CASKPPGHNYGYTF.

The chain links TRBV7-6 to TRBJ2-1; 11 bases fit TRBD2. The V and J ends lost 2 bases and 6 bases, in that order; junction bases with no gene match: 6. The CDR3 has 16 residues. Germline V gene sequence: CDR1 SGHVS, CDR2 FNYEAQ. CDR3 coding DNA: TGTGCCAGCAGCTTACCCCGACTAGCGGGGTTCAATGAGCAGTTCTTC. This encodes CASSLPRLAGFNEQFF.

The J gene is TRBJ2-7, the V gene TRBV6-1; 9 positions agree with TRBD1. There are 15 residues in the CDR3. Germline V CDR1 and CDR2: MNHNS, SASEGT. J gave up 6 bases and V 3 bases, and 9 bases lay outside the gene matches. The CDR3 protein is CASSDPWTGAIEQYV. Here the CDR3 DNA reads TGTGCCAGCAGTGATCCCTGGACAGGGGCGATCGAGCAGTACGTC.

The J gene is TRBJ1-4, the V gene TRBV18; 7 nucleotides line up with TRBD1. Germline V gene sequence: CDR1 KGHSH, CDR2 LQKENI. The CDR3 runs 13 residues. V lost 6 bases and J lost 8; bases outside the gene matches: 6. The CDR3 sequence is CASSLGTAEKLFF. The CDR3 bases are TGTGCCAGCTCGTTAGGGACAGCCGAAAAACTGTTTTTT.

V is TRBV10-3 and J is TRBJ2-3; TRBD2 agrees at 7 bases. After removal of 2 bases from V and 6 bases from J, the junction contained 11 bases not matched to a gene. This CDR3 region has 16 residues. Germline V gene sequence: CDR1 ENHRY, CDR2 SYGVKD. CDR3 coding DNA: TGTGCCATCAGTGAGGCAGGTCCGGGAGGAGATGATACGCAGTATTTT. Encoded protein: CAISEAGPGGDDTQYF.

The chain has TRBV5-1 and TRBJ1-1, with a tentative D call TRBD1 (5 bases). The V gene lost 3 bases and the J gene lost 4 bases, with 13 bases spanning the gap. The CDR3 sequence is 14 residues long. Germline loops: CDR1 SGHRS, CDR2 YFSETQ. The CDR3 DNA is TGCGCCAGCAGCTACTCGGGGGGAGTCACTGAAGCTTTCTTT. It translates to CASSYSGGVTEAFF.

This sequence joins TRBV9 and TRBJ1-1; D not resolved. This CDR3 spans 13 amino acids. V was pared by 0 bases and J by 4 bases, with 7 bases between. The V gene's germline CDR1 is SGDLS and CDR2 YYNGEE. CDR3 nucleotides: TGTGCCAGCAGCGTAGGAGATTCCACTGAAGCTTTCTTT. Translated: CASSVGDSTEAFF. Filled out from reference TRBV9 and TRBJ1-1, the complete variable domain reads DSGVTQTPKHLITATGQRVTLRCSPRSGDLSVYWYQQSLDQGLQFLIQYYNGEERAKGNILERFSAQQFPDLHSELNLSSLELGDSALYFCASSVGDSTEAFFGQGTRLTVV.

The chain joins TRBV7-2 to TRBJ2-7; 11 bases are a match to TRBD2. The CDR3 covers 18 residues. From germline, CDR1 is SGHTA and CDR2 FQGNSA. V dropped 3 bases and J dropped 5; count of bases not matched to a gene: 15. CDR3 nucleotides: TGTGCCAGCAGCTTCGGGACTAGCGGAAGATACCGTCCCGACGAGCAGTACTTC. The encoded protein is CASSFGTSGRYRPDEQYF.

The V and J genes are TRBV7-9 and TRBJ1-2; 9 nucleotides line up with TRBD1. Per germline, CDR1 SEHNR and CDR2 FQNEAQ (reference sequence). V shed 5 bases, J shed 4 bases, and the junction held 14 bases outside the gene matches. The CDR3 totals 17 residues. Here the CDR3 reads CASSPTGGQGRAYGYTF. CDR3 coding DNA: TGTGCCAGCAGCCCCACAGGGGGACAGGGTAGGGCCTATGGCTACACCTTC. Drawing the rest from reference TRBV7-9 and TRBJ1-2, the complete variable domain is DTGVSQNPRHKITKRGQNVTFRCDPISEHNRLYWYRQTLGQGPEFLTYFQNEAQLEKSRLLSDRFSAERPKGSFSTLEIQRTEQGDSAMYLCASSPTGGQGRAYGYTFGSGTRLTVV.

The chain joins TRBV18 to TRBJ2-7, with D unclear. V lost 0 bases and J 6 bases, leaving 6 bases between the germline ends. The germline V gene encodes CDR1 KGHSH and CDR2 LQKENI. The length of the CDR3 is 12 residues. CDR3 region: CASSPPSGEQYF. CDR3 nucleotide sequence: TGTGCCAGCTCACCACCGAGTGGCGAGCAGTACTTC.

This chain uses TRBV6-5 with TRBJ1-6; 7 nucleotides align to TRBD1. Germline V gene sequence: CDR1 MNHEY, CDR2 SVGAGI. The CDR3 sequence is 14 residues long. The CDR3 sequence is CGTGSSSYNSPLHF. CDR3 nucleotide sequence: TGTGGGACAGGTTCGAGCTCCTATAATTCACCCCTCCACTTT.

The chain links TRBV5-4 to TRBJ2-1, with D unclear. V was clipped by 0 bases and J by 1 base, with 8 bases between them. Germline loops: CDR1 SGHNT, CDR2 YYREEE (reference sequence). The CDR3 covers 15 residues. CDR3 coding DNA: TGTGCCAGCAGCTTGGAATCTTATTCCTACAATGAGCAGTTCTTC. It is translated as CASSLESYSYNEQFF. The full variable domain, its missing parts supplied by reference TRBV5-4 and TRBJ2-1, is ETGVTQSPTHLIKTRGQQVTLRCSSQSGHNTVSWYQQALGQGPQFIFQYYREEENGRGNFPPRFSGLQFPNYSSELNVNALELDDSALYLCASSLESYSYNEQFFGPGTRLTVL.

The chain recombines TRBV11-2 with TRBJ2-7, with TRBD1 as a possible D gene (6 bases). The CDR3 runs to 12 residues. Trimming shortened V by 6 bases and J by 6 bases, and 12 bases separated the two germline ends. Germline V gene lookup returns CDR1 SGHAT and CDR2 FQNNGV. Here the CDR3 DNA reads TGTGCCAGCAGGGCGGCAGGGGTCGAGCAGTACTTC. It yields the protein CASRAAGVEQYF.

This sequence joins TRBV2 and TRBJ1-2; 8 bases align to TRBD1. This CDR3 has 14 residues. V gave up 7 bases and J gave up 7 bases; unmatched junction bases: 11. Germline V gene data show CDR1 as SNHLY and CDR2 as FYNNEI. The CDR3 protein is CASTSGQGLFGYTF. CDR3 nucleotides: TGTGCCAGCACTAGCGGACAGGGCTTATTTGGCTACACCTTC.

The chain combines TRBV5-6 with TRBJ2-2; a possible D gene is TRBD1 (6 bases). This CDR3 has 18 amino acids. CDR1 and CDR2 (germline): SGHDT, YYEEEE. Trimming shortened V by 4 bases and J by 4 bases, and 23 bases separated the two germline ends. CDR3 coding DNA: TGTGCCAGCAGCCCGTACGGTGGGGCAGGGGTTAGCACCGGGGAGCTGTTTTTT. Its protein product is CASSPYGGAGVSTGELFF.

The rearrangement joins TRBV5-1 to TRBJ1-1, with TRBD1 matching 9 bases. J was trimmed by 4 bases and V by 2 bases; bases with no gene match: 6. The length of the CDR3 is 15 residues. CDR1 SGHRS and CDR2 YFSETQ come from the germline V gene. This CDR3 is CASSFNRGLGTEAFF. The CDR3, as DNA: TGCGCCAGCAGCTTCAACAGGGGGCTTGGCACTGAAGCTTTCTTT. The full variable domain, with the rest looked up from reference TRBV5-1 and TRBJ1-1, is KAGVTQTPRYLIKTRGQQVTLSCSPISGHRSVSWYQQTPGQGLQFLFEYFSETQRNKGNFPGRFSGRQFSNSRSEMNVSTLELGDSALYLCASSFNRGLGTEAFFGQGTRLTVV.

The V and J genes are TRBV3-1 (or the pseudogene TRBV3-2) and TRBJ1-3; 7 bases are shared with TRBD1. With 2 bases clipped from V and 0 bases from J, the junction kept 4 bases outside the gene matches. Germline lookup yields CDR1 LGHDT and CDR2 YNNKEL (reference sequence). The CDR3 totals 16 residues. The CDR3 loop is CASSQYGTASGNTIYF. The DNA of the CDR3 is TGTGCCAGCAGCCAATATGGGACAGCCTCTGGAAACACCATATATTTT.

This rearrangement joins TRBV6-5 to TRBJ2-5, with 8 bases lining up with TRBD1. The V gene end was trimmed by 2 bases and the J gene end by 5 bases; junction bases not matched to a gene: 7. The CDR3 is 15 residues long. Germline assignment: CDR1 MNHEY and CDR2 SVGAGI. The CDR3 loop reads CASSYTDRGMETQYF. In nucleotides, the CDR3 is TGTGCCAGCAGTTACACCGACAGGGGTATGGAGACCCAGTACTTC.

The gene calls are TRBV7-2 and TRBJ1-1, with D possibly matching TRBD1 (5 bases). The germline V and J ends were trimmed by 6 bases and 6 bases, with 11 bases remaining between them. Germline V gene sequence: CDR1 SGHTA, CDR2 FQGNSA. The CDR3 consists of 12 residues. CDR3 sequence (DNA): TGTGCCAGCAGTTTTACAGGACCTGAAGCTTTCTTT. This codes for CASSFTGPEAFF.

This rearrangement joins TRBV4-1 to TRBJ1-6; possible D gene TRBD1, 6 bases. The germline gives CDR1 MGHRA, CDR2 YSYEKL. Trimming pared 0 bases from V and 9 bases from J, leaving 15 bases between. The CDR3 runs to 16 residues. The CDR3: CASSQDRGPVGSPLHF. The CDR3, as DNA: TGCGCCAGCAGCCAAGACAGGGGACCCGTGGGTTCACCCCTCCACTTT.

The CDR3 is CAISESTGGSRRDGYTF. The DNA for the CDR3 is TGTGCCATCAGTGAGTCTACGGGGGGGAGTCGGCGGGACGGCTACACCTTC. This chain joins TRBV10-3 and TRBJ1-2; D perhaps matches TRBD1 (5 bases). CDR3 length equals 17 residues. The germline V gene has CDR1 ENHRY and CDR2 SYGVKD. Trimming removed 0 bases from V and 8 bases from J, with 22 bases in between.

V is TRBV6-6 and J is TRBJ1-5; D is unclear. The CDR3 extends over 16 amino acids. Trimming cost V 0 bases and J 2 bases, with 11 bases left between them. Germline lookup yields CDR1 MNHNY and CDR2 SVGAGI (reference sequence). CDR3 protein: CASSYSERDGNQPQHF. DNA of the CDR3: TGTGCCAGCAGTTACTCTGAGAGGGATGGCAATCAGCCCCAGCATTTT.

V usage is TRBV11-2 and J usage is TRBJ1-2; the match to TRBD1 covers 8 bases. Germline loops: CDR1 SGHAT, CDR2 FQNNGV. The CDR3 runs 15 residues. V gave up 1 base and J gave up 8 bases; unmatched junction bases: 9. CDR3 coding DNA: TGTGCCAGCAGCTTAGTGGGTGAGACAGGGGACGGCTACACCTTC. Protein: CASSLVGETGDGYTF.

This chain links TRBV9 with TRBJ2-2; no clear D. The V and J ends lost 1 base and 4 bases respectively, with 5 bases between them. There are 13 residues in the CDR3. Germline CDR1 SGDLS, CDR2 YYNGEE. CDR3 DNA: TGTGCCAGCAGCGTATTCTCCACCGGGGAGCTGTTTTTT. It is translated as CASSVFSTGELFF.

The V gene is TRBV28, the J gene TRBJ1-4, with 10 positions matching TRBD1. This CDR3 contains 15 residues. V lost 6 bases, J lost 8 bases, and 9 bases stayed unmatched. Looked up from germline, CDR1 is MDHEN and CDR2 is SYDVKM. This CDR3 reads CASRDRGLMREKLFF. CDR3 coding DNA: TGTGCCAGCAGAGACAGGGGGCTAATGCGGGAAAAACTGTTTTTT.

This chain joins TRBV27 and TRBJ1-1; no clear D gene. The CDR3 is 14 amino acids. Germline CDR1 MNHEY, CDR2 SMNVEV (reference sequence). Trimming removed 2 bases at V and 5 bases at J, with 12 bases between. CDR3 region: CASSLIQVVTEAFF. In DNA, the CDR3 is TGTGCCAGCAGTTTAATCCAGGTCGTTACTGAAGCTTTCTTT.

This rearrangement joins TRBV27 to TRBJ2-1, with 10 nucleotides matching TRBD2. There are 19 residues in the CDR3. J was trimmed by 0 bases and V by 6 bases; bases with no gene match: 14. Germline V gene data show CDR1 as MNHEY and CDR2 as SMNVEV (reference sequence). The CDR3 reads CASRPRTSGFSFSYNEQFF. CDR3 DNA sequence: TGTGCCAGCAGACCCCGGACTAGCGGTTTCTCCTTCTCCTACAATGAGCAGTTCTTC.